These 30 T cell receptor beta chains were sequenced from one sample in a study of cytomegalovirus exposure and HLA in healthy donors. A multiplex PCR was run with 60 Vbeta primers and 13 Jbeta primers. Repertoires were generated with immunoSEQ multiplex PCR, while TCRdb's copy carries only in-frame clones and drops some. This table holds 150,000 to 200,000 clones, around 80% found once. The material sequenced was PBMCs. All receptors come from a woman aged 45-65 years in good health and CMV-seropositive.

This sequence joins TRBV29-1 and TRBJ2-5; D is perhaps TRBD1 (5 bases). V gave up 0 bases and J gave up 4 bases, with 9 bases separating them. The CDR3 consists of 13 residues. Germline V gene lookup returns CDR1 SQVTM and CDR2 ANQGSEA. The CDR3 loop reads CSVEDRVRETQYF. The CDR3 coding sequence is TGCAGCGTTGAAGACAGGGTCCGAGAGACCCAGTACTTC.

The CDR3 is CASSFVLAPQETQYF. CDR3 nucleotides: TGTGCCAGCAGTTTTGTTCTAGCGCCACAAGAGACCCAGTACTTC. The chain recombines TRBV28 with TRBJ2-5; D is perhaps TRBD2 (6 bases). Germline V gene data show CDR1 as MDHEN and CDR2 as SYDVKM. V was shortened by 3 bases and J by 2 bases, with 13 bases between the two germline ends. The CDR3 extends over 15 amino acids.

The chain is built from TRBV28 and TRBJ1-5; D is possibly TRBD1 (5 bases). V shed 4 bases and J shed 0 bases, with 13 bases lying between them. Germline CDR1 is MDHEN and CDR2 is SYDVKM. This CDR3 contains 16 residues. The CDR3 here is CASSYPDIHSNQPQHF. The CDR3 bases are TGTGCCAGCAGTTACCCGGACATTCATAGCAATCAGCCCCAGCATTTT.

The chain uses TRBV7-2 and TRBJ1-1, with 8 bases that match TRBD1. The CDR3 contains 14 residues. V was pared by 5 bases and J by 4 bases, with 6 bases of the junction left unmatched. In germline, CDR1 is SGHTA, CDR2 FQGNSA. Here the CDR3 DNA reads TGTGCCAGCAGCCTTTCCACAGGGGGCACTGAAGCTTTCTTT. As protein: CASSLSTGGTEAFF.

This clone was seen once. The chain couples TRBV7-2 to TRBJ2-5; D gene ambiguous. The J call may not be correct, given that the DNA end is closer to TRBJ2-7. The germline gives CDR1 SGHTA, CDR2 FQGNSA. CDR3 size: 11 residues. The CDR3 spells CASSSLGEQYF. In nucleotides, the CDR3 is TGTGCCAGCAGCTCCCTGGGCGAGCAGTACTTC.

This CDR3 reads CASRLGLAGTEQFF. For the CDR3, the DNA is TGTGCAAGTCGCTTAGGACTAGCGGGGACTGAGCAGTTCTTC. The rearrangement joins TRBV12-2 to TRBJ2-1; whether TRBD2, the table's D call, matches the DNA was not checked. TRBV12-2 is termed a pseudogene. The CDR3 spans 14 residues.

This chain connects TRBV28 to TRBJ1-1, with a tentative D call TRBD1 (6 bases). Trimming pared 7 bases from V and 5 bases from J, leaving 17 bases between. Looked up from germline, CDR1 is MDHEN and CDR2 is SYDVKM. The CDR3 covers 14 residues. CDR3 coding DNA: TGTGCCAGCACGAGGGGGGCGGGAGGGACTGAAGCTTTCTTT. It yields the protein CASTRGAGGTEAFF.

The table lists this clone with a few counts. The chain couples TRBV7-8 to TRBJ2-1; 8 bases fit TRBD2. Trimming at V came to 6 bases and at J to 9 bases, leaving 4 bases not matched to a gene. This CDR3 has 12 residues. Per germline, CDR1 SGHVS and CDR2 FQNEAQ. The CDR3 DNA sequence: TGTGCCAGCAGACCCGCGGGGGGTGAGCAGTTCTTC. It specifies CASRPAGGEQFF.

In its sample, this clone was seen once. The chain combines TRBV9 with TRBJ2-3, with a tentative D call TRBD1 (6 bases). The V end lost 2 bases, the J end lost 4 bases, and 14 bases lay between the germline ends. The germline gives CDR1 SGDLS, CDR2 YYNGEE. This CDR3 contains 15 residues. In nucleotides, the CDR3 is TGTGCCAGCAGCGTCGAGGGAACAGGGCCAGATACGCAGTATTTT. Amino acids: CASSVEGTGPDTQYF.

In its sample, this clone was seen a few times. CDR3 nucleotide sequence: TGTGCCAGCAGCTCGACAGGGGTCGGGTACACTGAAGCTTTCTTT. Protein: CASSSTGVGYTEAFF. The chain links TRBV7-2 to TRBJ1-1; TRBD1 agrees at 8 bases. The junction had 7 bases not matched to a gene; V was cut back by 4 bases and J by 3 bases. From germline, CDR1 is SGHTA and CDR2 FQGNSA. The CDR3 sequence is 15 residues long.

This clone has only one observation. The chain joins TRBV9 to TRBJ2-1, with D hard to call. CDR3 size: 14 residues. Germline V CDR1 and CDR2: SGDLS, YYNGEE. Trimming cost V 0 bases and J 1 base, with 5 bases left between them. The CDR3 sequence is CASSVARSYNEQFF. The CDR3 DNA follows: TGTGCCAGCAGCGTAGCTCGTTCCTACAATGAGCAGTTCTTC.

This chain uses TRBV7-8 with TRBJ2-5, with D maybe TRBD1 (5 bases). Germline V gene sequence: CDR1 SGHVS, CDR2 FQNEAQ. V was pared by 6 bases and J by 1 base, with 12 bases between. There are 14 residues in the CDR3. In DNA, the CDR3 is TGTGCCAGCAGTTCGAGCAGGGCCCAAGAGACCCAGTACTTC. As protein: CASSSSRAQETQYF. Full variable domain (rest looked up from reference TRBV7-8 and TRBJ2-5): GAGVSQSPRYKVAKRGQDVALRCDPISGHVSLFWYQQALGQGPEFLTYFQNEAQLDKSGLPSDRFFAERPEGSVSTLKIQRTQQEDSAVYLCASSSSRAQETQYFGPGTRLLVL.

The chain couples TRBV10-3 to TRBJ2-5; TRBD2 matches at 7 bases. This CDR3 has 13 amino acids. Germline values: CDR1 ENHRY, CDR2 SYGVKD. V lost 4 bases and J lost 5; bases outside the gene matches: 4. The DNA of the CDR3 is TGTGCCATCAGTGGCGGGGGTTGGGAGACCCAGTACTTC. It specifies CAISGGGWETQYF.

Only a few counts were recorded for this clone. The chain carries TRBV7-9 and TRBJ2-5; 7 nucleotides agree with TRBD2. CDR1 and CDR2 from the germline V gene are SEHNR and FQNEAQ (reference sequence). The CDR3 is 15 amino acids. The V gene end was trimmed by 5 bases and the J gene end by 5 bases; junction bases not matched to a gene: 11. For the CDR3, the DNA is TGTGCCAGCAGCACCGATGGCGGGAGCGGTGAGACCCAGTACTTC. Its protein product is CASSTDGGSGETQYF. The full variable domain, with the rest looked up from reference TRBV7-9 and TRBJ2-5, is DTGVSQNPRHKITKRGQNVTFRCDPISEHNRLYWYRQTLGQGPEFLTYFQNEAQLEKSRLLSDRFSAERPKGSFSTLEIQRTEQGDSAMYLCASSTDGGSGETQYFGPGTRLLVL.

V usage is TRBV6-1 and J usage is TRBJ2-5, with D possibly TRBD2 on 5 matching bases. V lost 5 bases, J lost 8 bases, and 21 bases lay in between. Germline CDR1 and CDR2: MNHNS and SASEGT. CDR3 length: 15 amino acids. CDR3 DNA sequence: TGTGCCAGCAGTTCCCTGCAGGACTTCTCCTCCACCCAGTACTTC. The encoded protein is CASSSLQDFSSTQYF.

This clone was seen more than once but under ten times. The rearrangement uses TRBV14 and TRBJ2-1, with D possibly being TRBD2 (6 bases). V lost 0 bases and J lost 0, with 9 bases in between. Germline V gene data show CDR1 as SGHDN and CDR2 as FVKESK. The CDR3 has 16 residues. The CDR3 protein is CASSQDGGNSYNEQFF. The CDR3, as DNA: TGTGCCAGCAGCCAAGATGGAGGGAACTCCTACAATGAGCAGTTCTTC.

The chain is built from TRBV28 and TRBJ2-7, with TRBD1 identical over 8 bases. The length of the CDR3 is 14 residues. Unmatched junction bases numbered 6, after V lost 4 bases and J lost 4 bases. Germline CDR1 MDHEN, CDR2 SYDVKM. CDR3 amino acids: CASSSTGVGYEQYF. The CDR3, as DNA: TGTGCCAGCAGTTCGACAGGGGTTGGTTACGAGCAGTACTTC.

The chain links TRBV28 to TRBJ2-7; 11 bases align to TRBD2. Germline-derived CDR1 and CDR2 are MDHEN and SYDVKM. Losses at the gene ends were 6 bases for V and 6 bases for J; bases not matched to a gene: 13. This CDR3 is 16 amino acids long. The CDR3 spells CASRRFQGTSGGEQYF. CDR3 bases: TGTGCCAGCAGGCGATTCCAAGGGACTAGCGGAGGCGAGCAGTACTTC. The full variable domain, its missing parts supplied by reference TRBV28 and TRBJ2-7, is DVKVTQSSRYLVKRTGEKVFLECVQDMDHENMFWYRQDPGLGLRLIYFSYDVKMKEKGDIPEGYSVSREKKERFSLILESASTNQTSMYLCASRRFQGTSGGEQYFGPGTRLTVT.

The chain combines TRBV9 with TRBJ2-1; unclear D gene. V lost 1 base to trimming and J lost 5 bases, with 7 bases between them. Germline CDR1 SGDLS, CDR2 YYNGEE. This CDR3 contains 13 residues. CDR3 residues: CASSVIFDNEQFF. The CDR3 region has the DNA TGTGCCAGCAGCGTAATCTTTGACAATGAGCAGTTCTTC.

The V gene is TRBV27, the J gene TRBJ1-2, with no clear D. There are 14 residues in the CDR3. In germline, CDR1 is MNHEY, CDR2 SMNVEV (reference sequence). Deletions cut 4 bases from V and 0 bases from J, with 9 bases between. The CDR3 sequence is CASSSSPPNYGYTF. The DNA for the CDR3 is TGTGCCAGCAGTTCTTCCCCTCCTAACTATGGCTACACCTTC.

The V call is TRBV10-3, the J call TRBJ2-3; 13 bases line up with TRBD2. The CDR3 runs to 16 residues. Unmatched junction bases numbered 3, after V lost 4 bases and J lost 2 bases. Germline-derived CDR1 and CDR2 are ENHRY and SYGVKD. The chain's CDR3 is CAISAGTSGDTDTQYF. The CDR3 bases are TGTGCCATCAGTGCTGGGACTAGCGGGGACACAGATACGCAGTATTTT.

The chain joins TRBV30 to TRBJ1-1, with D perhaps TRBD1 (5 bases). The CDR3 has 14 amino acids. CDR1 and CDR2 (germline): GTSNPN, SVGIG (reference sequence). V gave up 3 bases and J gave up 4 bases, with 15 bases separating them. The CDR3 region has the DNA TGTGCCTGGAGGCTACCCCACGGGGGCACTGAAGCTTTCTTT. Amino acids: CAWRLPHGGTEAFF.

The J gene is TRBJ1-2, the V gene TRBV19, with D uncertain. Germline CDR1 LNHDA, CDR2 SQIVND (reference sequence). Trimming cost V 2 bases and J 6 bases, with 16 bases left between them. There are 15 residues in the CDR3. The CDR3: CASSIFPGRKNGYTF. CDR3 coding DNA: TGTGCCAGTAGTATATTTCCGGGAAGGAAGAATGGCTACACCTTC. Combining the CDR3 with reference TRBV19 and TRBJ1-2 gives the whole variable domain DGGITQSPKYLFRKEGQNVTLSCEQNLNHDAMYWYRQDPGQGLRLIYYSQIVNDFQKGDIAEGYSVSREKKESFPLTVTSAQKNPTAFYLCASSIFPGRKNGYTFGSGTRLTVV.

The CDR3 loop reads CASNHPGQGNTEAFF. CDR3 bases: TGTGCCAGTAACCACCCCGGACAGGGAAACACTGAAGCTTTCTTT. V and J are TRBV19 and TRBJ1-1; 8 bases agree with TRBD1. Germline-derived CDR1 and CDR2 are LNHDA and SQIVND (reference sequence). The CDR3 consists of 15 residues. Losses at the gene ends were 7 bases for V and 2 bases for J; bases not matched to a gene: 9.

The V gene is TRBV4-3, the J gene TRBJ1-5; 7 nucleotides match TRBD1. The CDR3 is made up of 16 amino acids. Germline values: CDR1 LGHNA, CDR2 YSLEER. The trim removed 0 bases at V and 5 bases at J, leaving 7 bases unmatched. CDR3 sequence: CASSQDARDSDQPQHF. The CDR3 region has the DNA TGCGCCAGCAGCCAAGATGCCAGGGACAGCGATCAGCCCCAGCATTTT.

The chain joins TRBV7-2 to TRBJ1-4; 9 nucleotides match TRBD1. The length of the CDR3 is 16 residues. Germline CDR1 reads SGHTA; CDR2 reads FQGNSA. V lost 1 base and J lost 3; bases outside the gene matches: 3. As DNA, the CDR3 is TGTGCCAGCAGCTTAGTGGGACAGGGTGCTAATGAAAAACTGTTTTTT. It specifies CASSLVGQGANEKLFF. Full variable domain (outside the CDR3, taken from reference TRBV7-2 and TRBJ1-4): GAGVSQSPSNKVTEKGKDVELRCDPISGHTALYWYRQSLGQGLEFLIYFQGNSAPDKSGLPSDRFSAERTGGSVSTLTIQRTQQEDSAVYLCASSLVGQGANEKLFFGSGTQLSVL.

The chain employs TRBV7-3 and TRBJ2-2; 10 bases align to TRBD2. The CDR3 is 15 residues long. V shed 2 bases, J shed 6 bases, and the junction held 3 bases outside the gene matches. CDR1 SGHTA and CDR2 FQGTGA come from the germline V gene. Written as DNA, the CDR3 is TGTGCCAGCAGCTTAGAAAGCGGGAGGGCCGGGGAGCTGTTTTTT. Translated, it gives CASSLESGRAGELFF.

This chain uses TRBV7-2 with TRBJ2-1; possibly TRBD2 for D (5 bases). The CDR3 spans 13 residues. Trimming removed 3 bases at V and 8 bases at J, with 11 bases between. In germline, CDR1 is SGHTA, CDR2 FQGNSA. This chain's CDR3 is CASSFLLRDEQFF. The CDR3 nucleotides read TGTGCCAGCAGCTTTCTTCTGAGGGATGAGCAGTTCTTC. Filled out from reference TRBV7-2 and TRBJ2-1, the complete variable domain reads GAGVSQSPSNKVTEKGKDVELRCDPISGHTALYWYRQSLGQGLEFLIYFQGNSAPDKSGLPSDRFSAERTGGSVSTLTIQRTQQEDSAVYLCASSFLLRDEQFFGPGTRLTVL.

The V call is TRBV14, the J call TRBJ2-5; D gene unclear. TRBJ2-7 explains the end of the DNA better; the J call may be wrong. The germline V gene encodes CDR1 SGHDN and CDR2 FVKESK. The CDR3 totals 12 residues. CDR3 in amino acids: CASSQVAYEQYF. CDR3 DNA: TGTGCCAGCAGCCAAGTAGCCTACGAGCAGTACTTC.

The J gene is TRBJ1-5, the V gene TRBV28; 8 bases map to TRBD1. The trim removed 7 bases at V and 6 bases at J, leaving 8 bases unmatched. The CDR3 totals 14 residues. In germline, CDR1 is MDHEN, CDR2 SYDVKM. CDR3 sequence: CASTADRDRQPQHF. For the CDR3, the DNA is TGTGCCAGCACCGCGGACAGGGATCGTCAGCCCCAGCATTTT.